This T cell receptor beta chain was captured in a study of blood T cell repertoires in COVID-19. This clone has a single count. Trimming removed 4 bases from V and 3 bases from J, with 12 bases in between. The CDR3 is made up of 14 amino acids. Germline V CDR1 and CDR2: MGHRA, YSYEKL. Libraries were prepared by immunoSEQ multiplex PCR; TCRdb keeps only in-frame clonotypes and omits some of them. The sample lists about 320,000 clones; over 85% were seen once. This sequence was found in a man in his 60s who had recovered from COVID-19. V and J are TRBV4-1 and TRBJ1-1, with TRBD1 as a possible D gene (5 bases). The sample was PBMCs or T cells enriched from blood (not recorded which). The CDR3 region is CASSRDQGHTEAFF. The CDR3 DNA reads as TGCGCCAGCAGCCGCGATCAGGGTCACACTGAAGCTTTCTTT.